In this sample, the clone carrying this T cell receptor (beta chain) turned up a few times. Its target is unknown. One junction end does not reproduce the germline sequence, and a read error may be involved. Clinical symptoms and serum thyroxine were used for diagnosis; TRAb, thyroid ultrasound and orbital computed tomography were also relied on. Germline CDR1 is GTSNPN and CDR2 is SVGIG (reference sequence). This CDR3 is built from 11 residues. The record originates from a study of Graves' ophthalmopathy and Graves' hyperthyroidism. Study-level results: A 13-signature model separated ophthalmopathy from stable hyperthyroidism, around 88% sensitivity, around 78% specificity. The blood repertoire also included most expanded thyroid clonotypes above 0.001 frequency.

Researchers took RNA transcripts and amplified TCR beta CDR3 regions from them. First-round RT-PCR used HTBI primers; second-round multiplex PCR followed. TCRdb called the multiplex PCR reads again in MiXCR, with one record for every CDR3 protein. The table includes over a million distinct CDR3 sequences, 36% detected once. The receptor's source is an adult man with Graves' hyperthyroidism. The V and J genes are TRBV30 and TRBJ1-2; D is unresolved. What was sequenced was peripheral blood or thyroid tissue (not recorded which). CDR3: CAWTGSSLSAF. The CDR3 DNA is TGTGCCTGGACAGGCTCGTCACTTAGCGCCTTC.